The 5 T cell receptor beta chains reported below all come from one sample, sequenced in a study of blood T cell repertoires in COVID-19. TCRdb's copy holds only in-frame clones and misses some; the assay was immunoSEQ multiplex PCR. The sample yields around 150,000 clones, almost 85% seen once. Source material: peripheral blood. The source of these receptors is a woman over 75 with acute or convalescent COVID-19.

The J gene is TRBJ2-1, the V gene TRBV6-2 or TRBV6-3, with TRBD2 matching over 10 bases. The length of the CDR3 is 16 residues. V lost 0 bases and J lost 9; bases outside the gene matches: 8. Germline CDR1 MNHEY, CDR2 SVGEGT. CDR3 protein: CASSYSSGRAGSEQFF. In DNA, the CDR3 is TGTGCCAGCAGTTACTCGAGCGGGAGGGCCGGGAGTGAGCAGTTCTTC.

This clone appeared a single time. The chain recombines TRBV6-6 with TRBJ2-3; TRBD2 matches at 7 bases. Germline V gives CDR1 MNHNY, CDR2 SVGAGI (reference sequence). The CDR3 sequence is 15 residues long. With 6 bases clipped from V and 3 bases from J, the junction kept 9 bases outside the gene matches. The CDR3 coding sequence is TGTGCCAGCAGAGGGAGGGCCGGGGGGACAGATACGCAGTATTTT. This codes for CASRGRAGGTDTQYF.

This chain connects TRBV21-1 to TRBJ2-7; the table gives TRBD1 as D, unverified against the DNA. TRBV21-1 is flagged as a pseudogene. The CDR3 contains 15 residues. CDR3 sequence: CASRVDRDTTYEQYF. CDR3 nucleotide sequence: TGTGCCAGCAGAGTGGACCGGGACACAACCTACGAGCAGTACTTC.

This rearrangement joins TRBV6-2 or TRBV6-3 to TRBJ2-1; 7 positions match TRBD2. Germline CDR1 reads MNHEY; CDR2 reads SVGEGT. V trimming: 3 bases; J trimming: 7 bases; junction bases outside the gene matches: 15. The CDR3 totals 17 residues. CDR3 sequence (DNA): TGTGCCAGCAGTTATAGGCCCCGAACTAGCGCCGTGAATGAGCAGTTCTTC. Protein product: CASSYRPRTSAVNEQFF.

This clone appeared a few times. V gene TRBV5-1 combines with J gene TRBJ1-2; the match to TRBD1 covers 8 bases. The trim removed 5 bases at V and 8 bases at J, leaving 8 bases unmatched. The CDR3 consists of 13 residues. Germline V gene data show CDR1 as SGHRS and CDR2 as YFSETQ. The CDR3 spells CASRLTGVRGYTF. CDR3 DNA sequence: TGCGCCAGCAGGTTGACAGGGGTCCGGGGCTACACCTTC.